This T cell receptor (beta chain) was captured by sequencing in a study of blood T cell repertoires in COVID-19. For the study at large: The samples span acute and convalescent COVID-19 from the United States, Italy and Spain.

Generated by immunoSEQ multiplex PCR, the TCRdb table keeps only in-frame clones and is missing some. This table holds about 160,000 clones, about 80% found once. V was clipped by 2 bases and J by 1 base, with 10 bases between them. Germline V gives CDR1 MNHEY, CDR2 SVGAGI. This CDR3 contains 15 residues. The sequenced sample was peripheral blood. The J gene is TRBJ2-3, the V gene TRBV6-5, with D unresolved. The receptor was isolated from a woman aged 80 or over with acute or convalescent COVID-19. CDR3 coding DNA: TGTGCCAGCAGTTACGCCCAGTTGGGCACAGATACGCAGTATTTT. It translates to CASSYAQLGTDTQYF.